These 17 T cell receptor beta chains share one sample of origin, sequenced in a study of CD8 T cells in Susac syndrome. It was with random hexamers that about 0.45 to 1 ug RNA was reverse transcribed. TCRdb reprocessed the immunoSEQ multiplex PCR reads via MiXCR and lists one record per CDR3 protein. This repertoire shows about 430,000 distinct CDR3 sequences, approximately 85% found once; its top ten account for roughly 0.1%. Source material: CD8+ T cells from PBMCs. These receptors originate from a human donor with multiple sclerosis.

The chain employs TRBV12-3 or TRBV12-4 and TRBJ1-5, with a weak D call TRBD1 (5 bases). Between the trimmed V and J ends, which lost 6 bases and 4 bases, there was a span of 13 bases. CDR3 length equals 14 residues. The CDR3 nucleotides are TGTGCCAGCAGGCACGGGGGGGGGAATCAGCCCCAGCATTTT. Its translation is CASRHGGGNQPQHF.

The chain employs TRBV7-9 and TRBJ2-1; the D gene is possibly TRBD1 (5 bases). This CDR3 region has 16 residues. V was trimmed by 2 bases and J by 8 bases, leaving 19 bases between them. Germline V gives CDR1 SEHNR, CDR2 FQNEAQ (reference sequence). The DNA for the CDR3 is TGTGCCAGCAGCTTATTGGTCAGGGAATTTGGCGATGAGCAGTTCTTC. This translates into CASSLLVREFGDEQFF.

This clonotype has just one count. The gene calls are TRBV20-1 and TRBJ2-3; perhaps TRBD2 as D (5 bases). Deletions cut 6 bases from V and 3 bases from J, with 16 bases between. In germline, CDR1 is DFQATT, CDR2 SNEGSKA (reference sequence). The CDR3 runs 14 residues. CDR3 in amino acids: CSAPSRLSTDTQYF. For the CDR3, the DNA is TGCAGTGCCCCAAGCCGACTATCTACAGATACGCAGTATTTT.

About this clonotype itself: The CDR3 ends on some other residue instead of the conserved phenylalanine or tryptophan, so this is likely a read error. The J gene is TRBJ2-7, the V gene TRBV2, with 13 positions matching TRBD2. The CDR3 has 17 amino acids. V gave up 6 bases and J gave up 5 bases; unmatched junction bases: 13. Germline CDR1 SNHLY, CDR2 FYNNEI. The CDR3, as DNA: TGTGCCAGCAGGGTGGAGACTAGCGGGGGGCCTCCTGACGAGCAGTACCTC. Translating gives CASRVETSGGPPDEQYL.

The chain uses TRBV5-4 and TRBJ2-7, with D maybe TRBD2 (6 bases). The V gene's germline CDR1 is SGHNT and CDR2 YYREEE (reference sequence). V was trimmed by 0 bases and J by 3 bases, leaving 13 bases between them. The CDR3 length is 15 residues. Written as DNA, the CDR3 is TGTGCCAGCAGCTTGGATGACGGGAGTGACTACGAGCAGTACTTC. Residues: CASSLDDGSDYEQYF.

The chain joins TRBV12-5 to TRBJ2-2; 13 positions match TRBD2. The V gene's germline CDR1 is LGHNT and CDR2 FRNRAP. CDR3 size: 19 residues. V gave up 5 bases and J gave up 1 base; unmatched junction bases: 10. CDR3 in DNA: TGTGCTAGTGGTGGGTTTGGACTAGCGGGAGAAGGGAACACCGGGGAGCTGTTTTTT. Its protein product is CASGGFGLAGEGNTGELFF. The full variable domain, with the rest looked up from reference TRBV12-5 and TRBJ2-2, is DARVTQTPRHKVTEMGQEVTMRCQPILGHNTVFWYRQTMMQGLELLAYFRNRAPLDDSGMPKDRFSAEMPDATLATLKIQPSEPRDSAVYFCASGGFGLAGEGNTGELFFGEGSRLTVL.

This clonotype has only a few counts. J is TRBJ2-1 and V is TRBV2; D might be TRBD1 or TRBD2, each matching 5 bases. CDR1 SNHLY and CDR2 FYNNEI come from the germline V gene. The CDR3 totals 10 residues. V dropped 6 bases and J dropped 8 bases, with 5 bases sitting between them. DNA for the CDR3: TGTGCCAGCAGGGGGGATGAGCAGTTCTTC. It yields the protein CASRGDEQFF.

J is TRBJ1-1 and V is TRBV6-2 or TRBV6-3; maybe TRBD1 (6 bases). Trimming left V 4 bases short and J 0 bases short, with 12 bases between. Germline V gene data show CDR1 as MNHEY and CDR2 as SVGEGT. There are 15 residues in the CDR3. The CDR3 sequence is CASSSLTGLNTEAFF. CDR3 bases: TGTGCCAGCAGTTCTTTGACAGGATTGAACACTGAAGCTTTCTTT.

The chain couples TRBV14 to TRBJ1-6; D is unclear. Trimming shortened V by 2 bases and J by 7 bases, and 21 bases separated the two germline ends. The germline gives CDR1 SGHDN, CDR2 FVKESK. The CDR3 has 18 amino acids. DNA for the CDR3: TGTGCCAGCAGCCAATCCTCTCTGACCTTTAAGGGCAATTCACCCCTCCACTTT. Amino acids: CASSQSSLTFKGNSPLHF.

This rearrangement joins TRBV7-8 to TRBJ1-5; D possibly corresponds to TRBD1 (6 bases). Germline V gives CDR1 SGHVS, CDR2 FQNEAQ. V was shortened by 5 bases and J by 4 bases, with 18 bases between the two germline ends. CDR3 length: 16 amino acids. CDR3 protein: CASSPDWGGLNQPQHF. Here the CDR3 DNA reads TGTGCCAGCAGCCCGGACTGGGGGGGGCTGAATCAGCCCCAGCATTTT.

The chain uses TRBV5-4 and TRBJ2-7; 7 bases match TRBD1. This CDR3 spans 13 amino acids. Germline trimming cut 4 bases from V and 3 bases from J; bases unmatched to any gene: 4. Per the germline V gene, CDR1 is SGHNT and CDR2 is YYREEE (reference sequence). CDR3 region: CASSRRGSYEQYF. The DNA for the CDR3 is TGTGCCAGCAGCCGCAGGGGGAGCTACGAGCAGTACTTC.

The chain combines TRBV20-1 with TRBJ2-7; 7 nucleotides match TRBD1. CDR3 length: 13 amino acids. The junction had 8 bases not matched to a gene; V was cut back by 6 bases and J by 3 bases. The germline CDR1 and CDR2 sequences are DFQATT and SNEGSKA (reference sequence). The CDR3 sequence: CSALSGTDYEQYF. DNA of the CDR3: TGCAGTGCCCTGTCCGGGACAGACTACGAGCAGTACTTC.

The chain links TRBV30 to TRBJ1-3; D uncertain. The CDR3 consists of 14 residues. Trimming cost V 0 bases and J 4 bases, with 10 bases left between them. CDR1 GTSNPN and CDR2 SVGIG come from the germline V gene (reference sequence). CDR3 residues: CAWSVGSTGNTIYF. CDR3 coding DNA: TGTGCCTGGAGTGTAGGGTCAACAGGAAACACCATATATTTT.

The V and J genes are TRBV6-2 or TRBV6-3 and TRBJ2-7; 12 bases fit TRBD2. The trim removed 5 bases at V and 4 bases at J, leaving 6 bases unmatched. Germline V gives CDR1 MNHEY, CDR2 SVGEGT. The length of the CDR3 is 15 residues. The chain's CDR3 is CASSASSGGAYEQYF. As DNA, the CDR3 is TGTGCCAGCAGTGCGTCTAGCGGGGGGGCGTACGAGCAGTACTTC.

This chain connects TRBV18 to TRBJ2-7, with TRBD1 matching over 11 bases. V shed 4 bases, J shed 5 bases, and the junction held 4 bases outside the gene matches. Germline lookup yields CDR1 KGHSH and CDR2 LQKENI. The CDR3 runs 14 residues. The CDR3, as DNA: TGTGCCAGCTCACTAGCGGGACAGGGGGACGAGCAGTACTTC. This encodes CASSLAGQGDEQYF. The full variable domain, rest sourced from reference TRBV18 and TRBJ2-7, is NAGVMQNPRHLVRRRGQEARLRCSPMKGHSHVYWYRQLPEEGLKFMVYLQKENIIDESGMPKERFSAEFPKEGPSILRIQQVVRGDSAAYFCASSLAGQGDEQYFGPGTRLTVT.

The CDR3 DNA reads as TGTGCCAGCAGCTTGGCTGGGGGCGGCGACGAGCAGTACTTC. Its translation: CASSLAGGGDEQYF. V and J are TRBV5-4 and TRBJ2-7, with a possible D match to TRBD1 (6 bases). This CDR3 is 14 amino acids long. From germline, CDR1 is SGHNT and CDR2 YYREEE (reference sequence). The V end lost 0 bases, the J end lost 5 bases, and 12 bases lay between the germline ends.

The chain joins TRBV29-1 to TRBJ1-3; weak D call: TRBD1 (5 bases). The germline V gene has CDR1 SQVTM and CDR2 ANQGSEA. This CDR3 comprises 15 residues. Trimming stripped 7 bases from V and 1 base from J, with 17 bases between. CDR3 nucleotide sequence: TGCAGCGCATACGACAGCCTCTCTTCTGGAAACACCATATATTTT. This encodes CSAYDSLSSGNTIYF.